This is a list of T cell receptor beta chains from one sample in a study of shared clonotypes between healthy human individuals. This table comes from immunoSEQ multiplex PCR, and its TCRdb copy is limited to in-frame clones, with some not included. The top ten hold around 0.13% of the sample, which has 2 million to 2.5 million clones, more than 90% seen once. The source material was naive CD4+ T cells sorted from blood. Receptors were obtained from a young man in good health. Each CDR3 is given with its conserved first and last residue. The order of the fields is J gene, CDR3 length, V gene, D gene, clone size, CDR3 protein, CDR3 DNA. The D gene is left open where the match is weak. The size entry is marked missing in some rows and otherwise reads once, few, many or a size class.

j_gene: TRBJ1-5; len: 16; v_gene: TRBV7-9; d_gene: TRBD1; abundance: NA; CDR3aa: CASSFVQGAGNQPQHF; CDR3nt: TGTGCCAGCAGCTTCGTACAGGGGGCTGGAAATCAGCCCCAGCATTTT
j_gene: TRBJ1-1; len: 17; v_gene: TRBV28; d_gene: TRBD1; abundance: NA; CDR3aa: CASSSLPPGDRGAEAFF; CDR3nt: TGTGCCAGCAGTTCCCTCCCCCCAGGGGACAGGGGAGCTGAAGCTTTCTTT
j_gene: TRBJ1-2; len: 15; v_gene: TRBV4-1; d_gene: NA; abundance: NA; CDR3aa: CASSQDLATYYGYTF; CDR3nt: TGCGCCAGCAGCCAAGATCTCGCGACGTACTATGGCTACACCTTC
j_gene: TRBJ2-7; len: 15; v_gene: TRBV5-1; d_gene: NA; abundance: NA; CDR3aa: CASSPGRTVSYEQYF; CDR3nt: TGCGCCAGCAGCCCGGGCCGGACCGTCTCCTACGAGCAGTACTTC
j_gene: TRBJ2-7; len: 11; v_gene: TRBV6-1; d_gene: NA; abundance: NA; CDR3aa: CASSEGLLEYF; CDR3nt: TGTGCCAGCAGTGAAGGCCTCCTCGAGTACTTC
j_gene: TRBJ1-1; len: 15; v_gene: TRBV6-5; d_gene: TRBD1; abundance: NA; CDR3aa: CASRLHRGSNTEAFF; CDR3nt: TGTGCCAGCAGGCTACACAGGGGTTCAAACACTGAAGCTTTCTTT
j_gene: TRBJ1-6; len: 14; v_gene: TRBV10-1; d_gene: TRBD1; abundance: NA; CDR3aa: CASRDDRVGSPLHF; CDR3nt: TGCGCCAGCAGGGATGACAGGGTAGGATCACCCCTCCACTTT
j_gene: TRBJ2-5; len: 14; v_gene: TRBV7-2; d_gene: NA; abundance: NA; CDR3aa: CASSLADLPVSQYF; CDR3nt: TGTGCCAGCAGCTTAGCGGATCTCCCGGTTTCCCAGTACTTC
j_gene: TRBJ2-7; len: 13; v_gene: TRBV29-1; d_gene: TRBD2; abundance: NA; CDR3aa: CSVGSSGRQEQYF; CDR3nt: TGCAGCGTTGGCTCTAGCGGGAGGCAGGAGCAGTACTTC
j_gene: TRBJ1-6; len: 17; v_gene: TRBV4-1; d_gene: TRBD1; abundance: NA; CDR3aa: CASSQDPGTAYNSPLHF; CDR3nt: TGCGCCAGCAGCCAAGACCCAGGGACAGCATATAATTCACCCCTCCACTTT
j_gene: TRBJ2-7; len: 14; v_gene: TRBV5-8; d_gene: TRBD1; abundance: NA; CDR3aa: CASTQDRVPPEQYF; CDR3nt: TGTGCCAGCACCCAGGACAGGGTTCCTCCCGAGCAGTACTTC
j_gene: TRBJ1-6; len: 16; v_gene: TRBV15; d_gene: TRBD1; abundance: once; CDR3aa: CATSRAAGQGNSPLHF; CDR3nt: TGTGCCACCAGCAGAGCGGCGGGACAGGGAAATTCACCCCTCCACTTT
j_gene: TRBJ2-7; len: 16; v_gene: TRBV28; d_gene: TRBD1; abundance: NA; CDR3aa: CASTAAARTGAYEQYF; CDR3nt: TGTGCCAGCACCGCAGCCGCCAGGACAGGGGCCTACGAGCAGTACTTC
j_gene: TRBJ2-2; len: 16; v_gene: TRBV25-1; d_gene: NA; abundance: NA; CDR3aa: CASSELGLGRTGELFF; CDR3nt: TGTGCCAGCAGTGAATTGGGGCTAGGACGTACCGGGGAGCTGTTTTTT
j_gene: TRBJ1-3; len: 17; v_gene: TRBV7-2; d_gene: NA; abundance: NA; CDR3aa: CASSLGWQGSSGNTIYF; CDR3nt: TGTGCCAGCAGCTTAGGCTGGCAGGGGAGTTCCGGAAACACCATATATTTT
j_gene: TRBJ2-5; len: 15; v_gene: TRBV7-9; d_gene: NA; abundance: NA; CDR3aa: CASSYRPGAGETQYF; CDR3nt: TGTGCCAGCAGCTATAGGCCAGGGGCGGGGGAGACCCAGTACTTC
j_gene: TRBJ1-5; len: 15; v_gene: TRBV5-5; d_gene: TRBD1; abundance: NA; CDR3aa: CASSYRDRGHQPQHF; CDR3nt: TGTGCCAGCAGCTACCGGGACAGGGGGCATCAGCCCCAGCATTTT
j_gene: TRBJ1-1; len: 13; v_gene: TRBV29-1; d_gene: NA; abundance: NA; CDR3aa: CSAGDRGDTEAFF; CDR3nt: TGCAGCGCAGGGGACCGAGGGGACACTGAAGCTTTCTTT
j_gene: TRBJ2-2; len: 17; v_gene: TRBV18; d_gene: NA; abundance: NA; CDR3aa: CASSATGSPMNTGELFF; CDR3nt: TGTGCCAGCTCAGCAACAGGGTCCCCAATGAACACCGGGGAGCTGTTTTTT
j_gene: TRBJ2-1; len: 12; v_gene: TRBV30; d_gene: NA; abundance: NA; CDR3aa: CAWSRSHIEQFF; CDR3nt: TGTGCCTGGAGTCGATCCCACATTGAGCAGTTCTTC
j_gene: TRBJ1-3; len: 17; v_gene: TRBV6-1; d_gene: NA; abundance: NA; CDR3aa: CASSEGSRIASGNTIYF; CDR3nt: TGTGCCAGCAGTGAAGGAAGTCGAATAGCCTCTGGAAACACCATATATTTT
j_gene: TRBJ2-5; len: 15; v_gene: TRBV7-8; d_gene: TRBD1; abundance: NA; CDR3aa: CASSLWTGPGETQYF; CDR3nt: TGTGCCAGCAGCCTCTGGACAGGGCCAGGAGAGACCCAGTACTTC
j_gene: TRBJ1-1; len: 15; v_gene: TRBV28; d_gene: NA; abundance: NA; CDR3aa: CASSSEGLGNTEAFF; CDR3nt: TGTGCCAGCAGTTCAGAGGGGCTAGGTAACACTGAAGCTTTCTTT
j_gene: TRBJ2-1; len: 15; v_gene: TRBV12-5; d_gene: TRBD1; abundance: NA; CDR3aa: CASGWGPGTGTEQFF; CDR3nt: TGTGCTAGTGGTTGGGGTCCCGGGACAGGGACTGAGCAGTTCTTC
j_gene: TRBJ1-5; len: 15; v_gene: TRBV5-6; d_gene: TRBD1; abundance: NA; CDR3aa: CASSLLGTGGQPQHF; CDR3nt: TGTGCCAGCAGCTTGTTAGGGACAGGGGGACAGCCCCAGCATTTT
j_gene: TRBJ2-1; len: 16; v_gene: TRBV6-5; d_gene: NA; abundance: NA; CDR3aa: CASSLGIIDSYNEQFF; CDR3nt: TGTGCCAGCAGTTTAGGGATCATAGACTCCTACAATGAGCAGTTCTTC
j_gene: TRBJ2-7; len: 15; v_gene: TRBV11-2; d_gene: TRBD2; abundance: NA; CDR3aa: CASSPGASGKYEQYF; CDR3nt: TGTGCCAGCAGCCCCGGGGCTAGCGGGAAATACGAGCAGTACTTC
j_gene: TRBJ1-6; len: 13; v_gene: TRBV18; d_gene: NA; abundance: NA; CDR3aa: CASSLKDDSPLHF; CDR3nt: TGTGCCAGCTCACTTAAGGACGATTCACCCCTCCACTTT
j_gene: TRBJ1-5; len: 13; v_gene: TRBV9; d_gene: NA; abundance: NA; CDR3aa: CASSASHGQPQHF; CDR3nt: TGTGCCAGCAGTGCCTCCCACGGGCAGCCCCAGCATTTT
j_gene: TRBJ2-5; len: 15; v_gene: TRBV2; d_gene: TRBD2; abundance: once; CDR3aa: CASRRGTSGKGTQYF; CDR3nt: TGTGCCAGCAGAAGGGGGACTAGCGGGAAGGGGACCCAGTACTTC
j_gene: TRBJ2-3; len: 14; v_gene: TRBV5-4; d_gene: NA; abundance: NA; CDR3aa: CASSFWDFTDTQYF; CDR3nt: TGTGCCAGCAGCTTCTGGGATTTCACAGATACGCAGTATTTT
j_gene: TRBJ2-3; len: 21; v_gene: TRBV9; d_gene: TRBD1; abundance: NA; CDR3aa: CASSIGLTSTTRGLQTDTQYF; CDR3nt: TGTGCCAGCAGCATAGGTCTTACCTCTACGACGAGGGGGCTTCAGACAGATACGCAGTATTTT
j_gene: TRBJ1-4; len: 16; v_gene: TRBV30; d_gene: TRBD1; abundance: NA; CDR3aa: CAWTGQGAPRAEKLFF; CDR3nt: TGTGCCTGGACGGGACAGGGGGCGCCGAGAGCTGAAAAACTGTTTTTT
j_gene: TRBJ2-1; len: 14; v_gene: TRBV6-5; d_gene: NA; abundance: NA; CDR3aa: CASSYRGSHNEQFF; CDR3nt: TGTGCCAGCAGTTATAGGGGGAGCCACAATGAGCAGTTCTTC
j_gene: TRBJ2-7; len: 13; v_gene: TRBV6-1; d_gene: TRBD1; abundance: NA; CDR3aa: CASRGQITNEQYF; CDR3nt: TGTGCCAGCAGGGGACAGATAACCAACGAGCAGTACTTC
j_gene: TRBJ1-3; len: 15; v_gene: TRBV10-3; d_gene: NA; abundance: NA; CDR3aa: CAISGRLSSGNTIYF; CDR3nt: TGTGCCATCAGTGGGAGGTTGAGCTCTGGAAACACCATATATTTT
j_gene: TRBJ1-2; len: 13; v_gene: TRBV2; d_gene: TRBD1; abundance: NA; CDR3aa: CASSAQGAEGYTF; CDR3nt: TGTGCCAGCAGTGCCCAGGGGGCGGAGGGCTACACCTTC
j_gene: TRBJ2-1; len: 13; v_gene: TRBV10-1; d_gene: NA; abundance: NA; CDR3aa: CAIRDHGDNEQFF; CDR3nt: TGCGCCATCCGGGACCATGGGGACAATGAGCAGTTCTTC
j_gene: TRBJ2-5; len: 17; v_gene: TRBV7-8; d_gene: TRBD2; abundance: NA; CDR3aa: CASSSRLAGGLRETQYF; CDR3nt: TGTGCCAGCAGCTCCAGACTAGCGGGAGGTCTCAGAGAGACCCAGTACTTC
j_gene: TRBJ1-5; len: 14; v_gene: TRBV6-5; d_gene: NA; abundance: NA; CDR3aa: CASSYGRGNQPQHF; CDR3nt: TGTGCCAGCAGTTACGGCCGGGGCAATCAGCCCCAGCATTTT
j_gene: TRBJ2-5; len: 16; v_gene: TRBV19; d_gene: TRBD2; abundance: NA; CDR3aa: CASGQPTTSGQETQYF; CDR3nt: TGTGCCAGTGGCCAACCGACGACTAGCGGACAAGAGACCCAGTACTTC
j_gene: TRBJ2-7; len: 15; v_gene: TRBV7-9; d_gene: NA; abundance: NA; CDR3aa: CASSLAGPGIYEQYF; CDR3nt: TGTGCCAGCAGCTTAGCTGGACCCGGAATCTACGAGCAGTACTTC
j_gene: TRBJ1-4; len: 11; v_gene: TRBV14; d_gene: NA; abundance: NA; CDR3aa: CASSQQTQLFF; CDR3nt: TGTGCCAGCAGCCAACAGACCCAACTGTTTTTT
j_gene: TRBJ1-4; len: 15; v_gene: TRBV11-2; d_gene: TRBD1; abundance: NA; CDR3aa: CASSPGTGNNEKLFF; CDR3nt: TGTGCCAGCAGCCCCGGGACAGGGAATAATGAAAAACTGTTTTTT
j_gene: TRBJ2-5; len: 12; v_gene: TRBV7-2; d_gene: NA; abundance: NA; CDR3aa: CASSLTGPSQYF; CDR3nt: TGTGCCAGCAGCTTAACGGGCCCATCCCAGTACTTC
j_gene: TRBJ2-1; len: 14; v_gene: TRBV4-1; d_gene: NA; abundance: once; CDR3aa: CASSQIRTGNEQFF; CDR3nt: TGCGCCAGCAGCCAAATCAGGACGGGGAATGAGCAGTTCTTC
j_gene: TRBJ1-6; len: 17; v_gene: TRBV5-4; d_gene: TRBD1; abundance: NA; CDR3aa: CASSLPGQGGRVSPLHF; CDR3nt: TGTGCCAGCAGCTTGCCGGGACAGGGGGGGCGGGTCTCACCCCTCCACTTT
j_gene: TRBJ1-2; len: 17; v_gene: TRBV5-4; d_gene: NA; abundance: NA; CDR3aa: CASSEGGTGFANYGYTF; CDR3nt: TGTGCCAGCAGCGAGGGAGGCACAGGGTTTGCTAACTATGGCTACACCTTC
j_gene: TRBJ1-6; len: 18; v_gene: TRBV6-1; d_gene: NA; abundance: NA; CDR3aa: CASSAGRGQKSYNSPLHF; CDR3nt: TGTGCCAGCAGTGCTGGGAGGGGCCAAAAAAGCTATAATTCACCCCTCCACTTT
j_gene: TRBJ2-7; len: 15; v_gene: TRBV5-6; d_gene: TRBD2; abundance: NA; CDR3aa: CASSSFTSGGYEQYF; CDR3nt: TGTGCCAGCAGCTCCTTTACTAGCGGGGGTTACGAGCAGTACTTC
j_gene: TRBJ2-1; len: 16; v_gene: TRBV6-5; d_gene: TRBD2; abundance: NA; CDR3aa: CASSYGREGSYNEQFF; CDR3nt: TGTGCCAGCAGTTATGGGCGGGAGGGATCCTACAATGAGCAGTTCTTC
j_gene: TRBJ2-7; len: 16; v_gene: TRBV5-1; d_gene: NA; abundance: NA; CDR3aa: CASTRRPGESSYEQYF; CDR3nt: TGCGCCAGCACCCGACGCCCGGGGGAGAGCTCCTACGAGCAGTACTTC
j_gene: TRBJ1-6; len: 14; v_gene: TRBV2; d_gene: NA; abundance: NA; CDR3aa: CASSEGVGNSPLHF; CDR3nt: TGTGCCAGCAGTGAAGGGGTCGGCAATTCACCCCTCCACTTT
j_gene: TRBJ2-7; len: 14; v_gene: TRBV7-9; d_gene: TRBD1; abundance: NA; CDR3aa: CASSARDSAYEQYF; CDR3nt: TGTGCCAGCAGCGCCCGGGACAGCGCCTACGAGCAGTACTTC
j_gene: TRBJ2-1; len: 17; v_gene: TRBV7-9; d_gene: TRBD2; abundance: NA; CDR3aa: CASSFGLRREGDDEQFF; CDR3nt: TGTGCCAGCAGCTTTGGCCTGAGGCGGGAGGGAGACGATGAGCAGTTCTTC
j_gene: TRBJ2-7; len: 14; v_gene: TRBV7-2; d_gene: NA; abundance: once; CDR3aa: CASSLGGTPLEQYF; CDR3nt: TGTGCCAGCAGCTTAGGAGGGACCCCCCTCGAGCAGTACTTC
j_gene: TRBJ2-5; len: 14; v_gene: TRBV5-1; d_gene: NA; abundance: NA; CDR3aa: CASSLTSWQETQYF; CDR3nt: TGCGCCAGCAGCCTGACTTCATGGCAAGAGACCCAGTACTTC
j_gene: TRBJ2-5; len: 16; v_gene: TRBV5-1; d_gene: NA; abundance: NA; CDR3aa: CASSLVSATSQETQYF; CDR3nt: TGCGCCAGCAGCTTGGTTTCCGCAACCAGCCAAGAGACCCAGTACTTC